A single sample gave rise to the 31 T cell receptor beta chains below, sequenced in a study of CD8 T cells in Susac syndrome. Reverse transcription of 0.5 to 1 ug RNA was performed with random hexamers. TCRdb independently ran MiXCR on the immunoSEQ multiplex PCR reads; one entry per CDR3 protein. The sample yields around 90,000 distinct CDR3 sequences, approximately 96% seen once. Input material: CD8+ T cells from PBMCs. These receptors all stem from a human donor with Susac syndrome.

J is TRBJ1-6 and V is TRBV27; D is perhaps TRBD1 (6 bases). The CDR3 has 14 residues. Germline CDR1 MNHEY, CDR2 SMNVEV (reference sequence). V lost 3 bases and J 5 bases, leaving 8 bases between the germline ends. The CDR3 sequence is CASSFAGDNSPLHF. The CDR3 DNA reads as TGTGCCAGCAGTTTCGCAGGGGATAATTCACCCCTCCACTTT.

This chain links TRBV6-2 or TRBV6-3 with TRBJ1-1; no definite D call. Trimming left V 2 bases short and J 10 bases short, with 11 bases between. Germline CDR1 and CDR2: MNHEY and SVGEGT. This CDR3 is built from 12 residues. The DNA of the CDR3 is TGTGCCAGCAGTTACGGGTTTGTGGGAGCTTTCTTT. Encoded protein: CASSYGFVGAFF.

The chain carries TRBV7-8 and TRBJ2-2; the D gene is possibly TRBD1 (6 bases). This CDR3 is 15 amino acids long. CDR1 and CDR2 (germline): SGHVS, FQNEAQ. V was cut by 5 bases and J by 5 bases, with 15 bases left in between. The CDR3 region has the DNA TGTGCCAGCAGCCCCCAGACAGGTGCAACCGGGGAGCTGTTTTTT. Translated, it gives CASSPQTGATGELFF.

This CDR3 reads CASSVRGRSTGELFF. CDR3 DNA: TGTGCCAGCAGCGTCAGGGGGCGAAGCACCGGGGAGCTGTTTTTT. The chain couples TRBV11-2 to TRBJ2-2, with 8 bases matching TRBD1. The germline V gene has CDR1 SGHAT and CDR2 FQNNGV. The CDR3 loop spans 15 amino acids. V was clipped by 5 bases and J by 4 bases; unmatched bases: 6.

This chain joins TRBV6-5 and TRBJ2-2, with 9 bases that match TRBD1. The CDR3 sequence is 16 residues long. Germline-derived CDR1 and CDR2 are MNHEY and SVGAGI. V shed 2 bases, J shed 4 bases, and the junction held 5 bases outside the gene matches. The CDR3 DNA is TGTGCCAGCAGTTACGGGACAGGGATGAGCACCGGGGAGCTGTTTTTT. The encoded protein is CASSYGTGMSTGELFF.

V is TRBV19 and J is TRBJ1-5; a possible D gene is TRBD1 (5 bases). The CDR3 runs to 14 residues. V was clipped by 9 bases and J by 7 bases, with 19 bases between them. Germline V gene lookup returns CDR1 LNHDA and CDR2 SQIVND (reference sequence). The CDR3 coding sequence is TGTGCCAGCGTCGGGACCCCGCGGGGACAGCCCCAGCATTTT. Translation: CASVGTPRGQPQHF.

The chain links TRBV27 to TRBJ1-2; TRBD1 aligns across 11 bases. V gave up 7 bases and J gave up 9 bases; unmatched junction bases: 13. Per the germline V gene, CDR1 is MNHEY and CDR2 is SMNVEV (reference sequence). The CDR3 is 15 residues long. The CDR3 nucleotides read TGTGCCAGCACCTACAGGACAGGGGGCACAAGCCGCTACACCTTC. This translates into CASTYRTGGTSRYTF.

CDR3 coding DNA: TGTGCCAGCAGTCAGTTCGGGGCCAACGTCCTGACTTTC. Residues: CASSQFGANVLTF. The chain has TRBV25-1 and TRBJ2-6; D call uncertain. The CDR3 loop spans 13 amino acids. Germline-derived CDR1 and CDR2 are MGHDK and SYGVNS. V was trimmed by 5 bases and J by 4 bases, leaving 6 bases between them.

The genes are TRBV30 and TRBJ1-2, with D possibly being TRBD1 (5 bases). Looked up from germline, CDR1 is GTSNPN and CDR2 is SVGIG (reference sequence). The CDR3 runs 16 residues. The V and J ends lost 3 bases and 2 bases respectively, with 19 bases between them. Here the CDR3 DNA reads TGTGCCTGGAGCGGGGAGTGGAGCAGGGTCAACTATGGCTACACCTTC. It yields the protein CAWSGEWSRVNYGYTF.

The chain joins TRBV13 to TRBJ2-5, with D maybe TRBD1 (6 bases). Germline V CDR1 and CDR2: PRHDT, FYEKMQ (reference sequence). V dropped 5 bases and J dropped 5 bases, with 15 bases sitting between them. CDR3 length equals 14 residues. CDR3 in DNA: TGTGCCAGCAGCGGACAACAGGGCGGGGAGACCCAGTACTTC. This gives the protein CASSGQQGGETQYF.

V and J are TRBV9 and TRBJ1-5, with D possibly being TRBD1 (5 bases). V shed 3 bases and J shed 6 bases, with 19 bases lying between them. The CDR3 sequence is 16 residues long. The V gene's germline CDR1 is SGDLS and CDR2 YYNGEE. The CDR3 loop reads CASSAKRGHYGQPQHF. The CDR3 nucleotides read TGTGCCAGCAGCGCCAAGAGAGGACATTATGGTCAGCCCCAGCATTTT.

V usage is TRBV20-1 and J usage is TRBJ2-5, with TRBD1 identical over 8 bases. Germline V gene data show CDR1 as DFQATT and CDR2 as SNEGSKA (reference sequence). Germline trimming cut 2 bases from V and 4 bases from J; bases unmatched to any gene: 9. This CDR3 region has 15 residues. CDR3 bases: TGCAGTGCTAGAACCTACCAGGGGGCTTCAGAGACCCAGTACTTC. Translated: CSARTYQGASETQYF.

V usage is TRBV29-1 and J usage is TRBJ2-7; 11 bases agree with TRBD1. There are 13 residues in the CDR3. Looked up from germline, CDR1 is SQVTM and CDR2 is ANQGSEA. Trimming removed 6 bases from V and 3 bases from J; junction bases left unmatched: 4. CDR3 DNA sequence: TGCAGCGTCGCCGGGACAGGGGGCTACGAGCAGTACTTC. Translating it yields CSVAGTGGYEQYF.

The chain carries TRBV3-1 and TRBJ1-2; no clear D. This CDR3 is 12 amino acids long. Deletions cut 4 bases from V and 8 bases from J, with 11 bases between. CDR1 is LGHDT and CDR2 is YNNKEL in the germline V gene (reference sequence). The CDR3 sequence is CASSLDQWGYTF. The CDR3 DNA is TGTGCCAGCAGCCTGGACCAATGGGGCTACACCTTC.

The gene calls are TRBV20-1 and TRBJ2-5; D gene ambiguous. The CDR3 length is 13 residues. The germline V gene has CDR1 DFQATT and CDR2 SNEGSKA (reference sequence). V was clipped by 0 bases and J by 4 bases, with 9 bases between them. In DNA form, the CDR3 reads TGCAGTGCTAGAGATCTCGGTCTAGAGACCCAGTACTTC. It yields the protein CSARDLGLETQYF.

The CDR3 sequence is CASSQDRASGSKNIQYF. CDR3 coding DNA: TGTGCCAGCAGCCAAGATAGGGCCTCCGGGTCCAAAAACATTCAGTACTTC. The chain couples TRBV4-2 to TRBJ2-4, with D uncertain. The V gene's germline CDR1 is LGHNA and CDR2 YNFKEQ. V lost 0 bases and J 2 bases, leaving 14 bases between the germline ends. This CDR3 has 17 amino acids.

Here the CDR3 reads CASSRGREQYF. CDR3 bases: TGTGCCAGCAGTAGAGGCCGCGAGCAGTACTTC. This chain connects TRBV27 to TRBJ2-7; the D is unclear. CDR3 size: 11 residues. V was cut by 5 bases and J by 6 bases, with 8 bases left in between. Germline lookup yields CDR1 MNHEY and CDR2 SMNVEV (reference sequence).

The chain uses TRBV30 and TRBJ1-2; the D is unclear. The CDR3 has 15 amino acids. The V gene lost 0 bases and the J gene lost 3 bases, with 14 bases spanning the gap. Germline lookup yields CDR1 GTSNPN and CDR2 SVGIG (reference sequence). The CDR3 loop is CAWSVRQDPYYGYTF. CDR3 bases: TGTGCCTGGAGTGTACGTCAGGACCCTTACTATGGCTACACCTTC.

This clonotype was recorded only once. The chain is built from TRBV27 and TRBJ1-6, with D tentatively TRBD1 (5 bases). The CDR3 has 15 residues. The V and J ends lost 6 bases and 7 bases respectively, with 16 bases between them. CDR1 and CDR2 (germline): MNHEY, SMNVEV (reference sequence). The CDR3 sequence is CASSPRDGRNSPLHF. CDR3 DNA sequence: TGTGCCAGCAGCCCCCGGGACGGCCGAAATTCACCCCTCCACTTT.

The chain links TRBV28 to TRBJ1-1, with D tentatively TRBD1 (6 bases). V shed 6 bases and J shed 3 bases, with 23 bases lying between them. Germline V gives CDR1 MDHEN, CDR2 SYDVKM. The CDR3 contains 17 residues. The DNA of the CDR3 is TGTGCCAGCAGCCTTGGGACAACTGGGGTCCGCGACACTGAAGCTTTCTTT. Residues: CASSLGTTGVRDTEAFF. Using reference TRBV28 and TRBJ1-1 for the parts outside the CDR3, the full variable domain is DVKVTQSSRYLVKRTGEKVFLECVQDMDHENMFWYRQDPGLGLRLIYFSYDVKMKEKGDIPEGYSVSREKKERFSLILESASTNQTSMYLCASSLGTTGVRDTEAFFGQGTRLTVV.

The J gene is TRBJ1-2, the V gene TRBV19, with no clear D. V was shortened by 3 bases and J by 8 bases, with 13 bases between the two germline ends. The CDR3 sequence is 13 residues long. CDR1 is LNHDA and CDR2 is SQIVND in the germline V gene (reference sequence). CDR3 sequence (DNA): TGTGCCAGTAGTATCGGCGGGCGCGAAGGCTACACCTTC. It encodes CASSIGGREGYTF.

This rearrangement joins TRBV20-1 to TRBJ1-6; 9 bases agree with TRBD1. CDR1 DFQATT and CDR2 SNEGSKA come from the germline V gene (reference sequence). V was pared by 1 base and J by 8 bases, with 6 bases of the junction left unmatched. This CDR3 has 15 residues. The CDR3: CSARAPGQGYSPLHF. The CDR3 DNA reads TGCAGTGCTAGAGCACCGGGACAGGGCTATTCACCCCTCCACTTT.

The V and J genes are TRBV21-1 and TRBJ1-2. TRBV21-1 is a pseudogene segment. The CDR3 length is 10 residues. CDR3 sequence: CASSMGGYTF. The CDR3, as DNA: TGTGCCAGCAGCATGGGGGGCTACACCTTC.

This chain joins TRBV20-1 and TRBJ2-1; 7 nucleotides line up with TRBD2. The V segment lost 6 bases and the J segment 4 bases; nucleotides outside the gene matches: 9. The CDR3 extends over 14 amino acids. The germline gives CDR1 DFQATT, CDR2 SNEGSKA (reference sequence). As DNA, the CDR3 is TGCAGTGCCACTGGGGGGGAGAAGTACAATGAGCAGTTCTTC. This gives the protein CSATGGEKYNEQFF.

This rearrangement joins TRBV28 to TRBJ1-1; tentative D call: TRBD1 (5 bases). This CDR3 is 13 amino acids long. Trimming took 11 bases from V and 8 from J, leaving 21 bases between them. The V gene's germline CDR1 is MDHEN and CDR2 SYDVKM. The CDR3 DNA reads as TGTGCCCTAACGGCGACGGGGGATAGGGAAGCTTTCTTT. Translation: CALTATGDREAFF.

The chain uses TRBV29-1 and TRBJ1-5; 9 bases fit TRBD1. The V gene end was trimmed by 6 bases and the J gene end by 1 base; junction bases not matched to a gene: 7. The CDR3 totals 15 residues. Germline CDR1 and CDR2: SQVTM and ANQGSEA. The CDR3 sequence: CSVRTGEGSNQPQHF. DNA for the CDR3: TGCAGCGTCAGGACAGGGGAGGGAAGCAATCAGCCCCAGCATTTT.

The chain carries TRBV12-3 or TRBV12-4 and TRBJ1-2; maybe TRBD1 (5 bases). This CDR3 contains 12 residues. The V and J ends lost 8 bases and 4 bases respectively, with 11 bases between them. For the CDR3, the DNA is TGTGCCAGCTGGGACGGATCCTATGGCTACACCTTC. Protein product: CASWDGSYGYTF.

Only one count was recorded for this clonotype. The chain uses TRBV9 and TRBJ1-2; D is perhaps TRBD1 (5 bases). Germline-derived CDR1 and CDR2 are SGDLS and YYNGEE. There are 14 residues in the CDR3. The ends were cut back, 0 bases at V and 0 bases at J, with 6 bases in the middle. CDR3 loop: CASSVGQSNYGYTF. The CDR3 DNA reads TGTGCCAGCAGCGTAGGACAGTCTAACTATGGCTACACCTTC.

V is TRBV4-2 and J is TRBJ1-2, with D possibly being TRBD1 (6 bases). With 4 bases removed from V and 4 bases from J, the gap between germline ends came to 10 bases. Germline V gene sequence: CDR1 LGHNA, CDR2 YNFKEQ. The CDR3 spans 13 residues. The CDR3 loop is CASSLRGGYGYTF. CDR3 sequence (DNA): TGTGCCAGCAGCCTCAGGGGTGGCTATGGCTACACCTTC.

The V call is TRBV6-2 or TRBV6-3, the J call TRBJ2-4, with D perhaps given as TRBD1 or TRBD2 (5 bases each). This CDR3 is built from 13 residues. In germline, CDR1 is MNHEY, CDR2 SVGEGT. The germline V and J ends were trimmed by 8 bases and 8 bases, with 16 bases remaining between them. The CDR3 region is CASCLTEEDIQYF. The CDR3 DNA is TGTGCCAGCTGCTTGACAGAGGAGGACATTCAGTACTTC.

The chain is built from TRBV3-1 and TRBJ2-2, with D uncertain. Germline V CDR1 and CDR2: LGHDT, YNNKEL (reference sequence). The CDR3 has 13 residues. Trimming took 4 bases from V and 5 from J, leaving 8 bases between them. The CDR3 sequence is CASSRRRTGELFF. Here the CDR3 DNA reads TGTGCCAGCAGCCGTCGTAGGACCGGGGAGCTGTTTTTT.